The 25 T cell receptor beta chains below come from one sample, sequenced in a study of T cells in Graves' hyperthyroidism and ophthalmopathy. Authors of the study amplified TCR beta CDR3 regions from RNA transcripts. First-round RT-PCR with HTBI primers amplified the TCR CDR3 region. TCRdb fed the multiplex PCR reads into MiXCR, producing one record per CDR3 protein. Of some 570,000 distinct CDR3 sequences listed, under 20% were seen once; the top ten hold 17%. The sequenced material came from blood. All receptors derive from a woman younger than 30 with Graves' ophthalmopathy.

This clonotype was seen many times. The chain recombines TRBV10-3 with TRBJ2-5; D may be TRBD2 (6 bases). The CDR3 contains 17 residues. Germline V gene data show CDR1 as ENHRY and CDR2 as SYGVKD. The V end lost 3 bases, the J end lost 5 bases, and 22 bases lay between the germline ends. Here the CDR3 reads CAISDLGRGSDRETQYF. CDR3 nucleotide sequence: TGTGCCATCAGTGATCTCGGTCGGGGGAGTGATAGGGAGACCCAGTACTTC.

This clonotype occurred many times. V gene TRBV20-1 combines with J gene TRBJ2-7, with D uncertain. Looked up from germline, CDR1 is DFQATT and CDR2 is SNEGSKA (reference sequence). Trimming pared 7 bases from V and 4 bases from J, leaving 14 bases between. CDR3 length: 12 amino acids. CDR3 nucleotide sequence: TGCAGTGTCCGTAACCCGTCTTACGAGCAGTACTTC. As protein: CSVRNPSYEQYF.

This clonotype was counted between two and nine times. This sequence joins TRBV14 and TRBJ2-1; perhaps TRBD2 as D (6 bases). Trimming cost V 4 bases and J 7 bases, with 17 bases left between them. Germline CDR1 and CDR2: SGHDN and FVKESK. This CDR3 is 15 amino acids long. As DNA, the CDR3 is TGTGCCAGCAGCCGTTCTTTGACTAGTCGAAATGAGCAGTTCTTC. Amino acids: CASSRSLTSRNEQFF. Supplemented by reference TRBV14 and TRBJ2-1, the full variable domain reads EAGVTQFPSHSVIEKGQTVTLRCDPISGHDNLYWYRRVMGKEIKFLLHFVKESKQDESGMPNNRFLAERTGGTYSTLKVQPAELEDSGVYFCASSRSLTSRNEQFFGPGTRLTVL.

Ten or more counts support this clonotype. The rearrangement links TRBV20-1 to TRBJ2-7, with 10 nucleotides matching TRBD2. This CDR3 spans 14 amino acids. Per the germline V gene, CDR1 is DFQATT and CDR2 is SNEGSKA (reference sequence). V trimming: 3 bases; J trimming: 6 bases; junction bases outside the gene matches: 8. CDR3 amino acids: CSARRGAGGVEQYF. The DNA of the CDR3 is TGCAGTGCTAGGCGAGGAGCGGGAGGGGTCGAGCAGTACTTC.

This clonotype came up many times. The CDR3: CSVPRSMTNGYGEQFF. DNA for the CDR3: TGCAGCGTTCCCCGGAGCATGACGAACGGATATGGTGAGCAGTTCTTC. V gene TRBV29-1 combines with J gene TRBJ2-1; unclear D gene. There are 16 residues in the CDR3. V dropped 5 bases and J dropped 9 bases, with 26 bases sitting between them. Germline loops: CDR1 SQVTM, CDR2 ANQGSEA.

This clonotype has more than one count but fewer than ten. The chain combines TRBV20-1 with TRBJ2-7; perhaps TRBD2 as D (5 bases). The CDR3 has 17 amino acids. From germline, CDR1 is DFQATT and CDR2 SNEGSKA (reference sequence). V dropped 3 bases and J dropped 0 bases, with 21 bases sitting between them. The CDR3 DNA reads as TGCAGTGCTAGGGAAAAGGACTTATTACTTGGCTCCTACGAGCAGTACTTC. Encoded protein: CSAREKDLLLGSYEQYF.

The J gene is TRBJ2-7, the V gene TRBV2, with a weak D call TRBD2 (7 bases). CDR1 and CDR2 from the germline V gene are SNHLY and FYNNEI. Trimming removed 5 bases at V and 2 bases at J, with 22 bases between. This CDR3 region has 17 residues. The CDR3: CASSPPRGGVLTYEQYF. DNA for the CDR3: TGTGCCAGCAGTCCCCCCCGAGGGGGGGTTTTAACCTACGAGCAGTACTTC. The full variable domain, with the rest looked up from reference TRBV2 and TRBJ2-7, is EPEVTQTPSHQVTQMGQEVILRCVPISNHLYFYWYRQILGQKVEFLVSFYNNEISEKSEIFDDQFSVERPDGSNFTLKIRSTKLEDSAMYFCASSPPRGGVLTYEQYFGPGTRLTVT.

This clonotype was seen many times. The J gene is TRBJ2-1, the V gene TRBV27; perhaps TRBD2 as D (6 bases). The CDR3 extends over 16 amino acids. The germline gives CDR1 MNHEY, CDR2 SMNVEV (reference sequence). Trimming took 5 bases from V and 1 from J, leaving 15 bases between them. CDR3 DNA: TGTGCCAGCAGTGCGCTGGACTACCTTTCCTACAATGAGCAGTTCTTC. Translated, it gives CASSALDYLSYNEQFF.

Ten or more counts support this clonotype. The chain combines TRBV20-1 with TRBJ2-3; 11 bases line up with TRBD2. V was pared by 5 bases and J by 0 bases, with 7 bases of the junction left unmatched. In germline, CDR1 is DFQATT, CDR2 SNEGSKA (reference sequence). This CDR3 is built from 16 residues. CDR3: CSAVDRTSGSTDTQYF. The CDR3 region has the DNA TGCAGTGCTGTAGATAGGACTAGCGGGAGCACAGATACGCAGTATTTT.

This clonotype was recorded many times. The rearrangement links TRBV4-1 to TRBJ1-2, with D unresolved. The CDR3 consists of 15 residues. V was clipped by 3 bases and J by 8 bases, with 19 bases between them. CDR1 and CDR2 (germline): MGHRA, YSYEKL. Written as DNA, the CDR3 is TGCGCCAGCAGCCATCCCACTATGGGGATCGAAGGCTACACCTTC. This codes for CASSHPTMGIEGYTF.

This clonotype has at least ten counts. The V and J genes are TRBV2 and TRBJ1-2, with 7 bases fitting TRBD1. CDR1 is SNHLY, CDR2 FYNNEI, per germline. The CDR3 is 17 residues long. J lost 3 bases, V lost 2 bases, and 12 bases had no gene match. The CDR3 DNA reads TGTGCCAGCAGTGAAAGGGGGAGGGGGCGCGGACACTATGGCTACACCTTC. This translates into CASSERGRGRGHYGYTF.

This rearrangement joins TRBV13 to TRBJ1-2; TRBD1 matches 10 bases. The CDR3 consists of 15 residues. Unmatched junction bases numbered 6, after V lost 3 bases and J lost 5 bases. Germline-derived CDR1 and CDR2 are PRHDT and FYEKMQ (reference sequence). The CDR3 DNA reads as TGTGCCAGCAGCTTGGACAGGGGGACCGGGTATGGCTACACCTTC. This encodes CASSLDRGTGYGYTF.

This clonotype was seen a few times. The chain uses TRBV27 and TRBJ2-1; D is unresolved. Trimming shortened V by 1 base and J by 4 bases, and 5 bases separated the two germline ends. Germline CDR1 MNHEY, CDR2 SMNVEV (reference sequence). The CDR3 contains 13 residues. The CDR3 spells CASSLYNYNEQFF. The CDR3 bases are TGTGCCAGCAGTTTATATAATTACAATGAGCAGTTCTTC.

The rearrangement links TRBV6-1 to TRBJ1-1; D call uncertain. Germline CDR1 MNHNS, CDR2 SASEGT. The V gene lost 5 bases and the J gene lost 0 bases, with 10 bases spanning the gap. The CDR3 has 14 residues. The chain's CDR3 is CASSLGLLNTEAFF. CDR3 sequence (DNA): TGTGCCAGCAGTCTCGGGCTACTGAACACTGAAGCTTTCTTT.

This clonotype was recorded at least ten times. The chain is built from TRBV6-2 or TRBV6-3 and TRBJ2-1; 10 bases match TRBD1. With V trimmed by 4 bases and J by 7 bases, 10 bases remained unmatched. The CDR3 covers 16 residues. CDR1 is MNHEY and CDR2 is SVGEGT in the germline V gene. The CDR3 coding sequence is TGTGCCAGCAGTTCGCCCCCGAGGACAGGGGGTAATGAGCAGTTCTTC. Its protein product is CASSSPPRTGGNEQFF.

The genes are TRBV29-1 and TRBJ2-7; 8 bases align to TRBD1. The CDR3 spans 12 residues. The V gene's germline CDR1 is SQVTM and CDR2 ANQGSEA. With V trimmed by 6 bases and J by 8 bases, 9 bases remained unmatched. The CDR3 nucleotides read TGCAGCGTGACCGGGACAGGATCTCAGCAGTACTTC. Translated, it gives CSVTGTGSQQYF.

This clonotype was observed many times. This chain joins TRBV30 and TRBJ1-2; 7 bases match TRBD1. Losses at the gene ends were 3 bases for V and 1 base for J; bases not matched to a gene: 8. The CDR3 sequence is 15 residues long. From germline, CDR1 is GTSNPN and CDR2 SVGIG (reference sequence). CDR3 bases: TGTGCCTGGAGGATTACAGGGGTCGTTAACTATGGCTACACCTTC. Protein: CAWRITGVVNYGYTF. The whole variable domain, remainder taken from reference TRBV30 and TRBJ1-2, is SQTIHQWPATLVQPVGSPLSLECTVEGTSNPNLYWYRQAAGRGLQLLFYSVGIGQISSEVPQNLSASRPQDRQFILSSKKLLLSDSGFYLCAWRITGVVNYGYTFGSGTRLTVV.

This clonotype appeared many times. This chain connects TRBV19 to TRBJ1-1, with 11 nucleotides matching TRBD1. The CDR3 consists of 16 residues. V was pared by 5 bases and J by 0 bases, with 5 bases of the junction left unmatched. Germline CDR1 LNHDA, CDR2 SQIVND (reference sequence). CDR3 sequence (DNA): TGTGCCAGTAGTTACCGGGACAGGGGGATGAACACTGAAGCTTTCTTT. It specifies CASSYRDRGMNTEAFF.

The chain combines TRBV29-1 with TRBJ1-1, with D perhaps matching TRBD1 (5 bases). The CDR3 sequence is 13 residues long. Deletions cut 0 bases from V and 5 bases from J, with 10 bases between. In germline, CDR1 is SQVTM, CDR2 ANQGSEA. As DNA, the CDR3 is TGCAGCGTTGAAGATGGGGGGGGGACTGAAGCTTTCTTT. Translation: CSVEDGGGTEAFF.

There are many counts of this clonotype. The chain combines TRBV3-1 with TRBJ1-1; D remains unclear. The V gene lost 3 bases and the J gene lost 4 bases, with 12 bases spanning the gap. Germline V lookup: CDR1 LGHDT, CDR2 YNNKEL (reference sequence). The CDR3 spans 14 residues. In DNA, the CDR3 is TGTGCCAGCAGCCAGGGTAAATTGGGCACTGAAGCTTTCTTT. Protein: CASSQGKLGTEAFF.

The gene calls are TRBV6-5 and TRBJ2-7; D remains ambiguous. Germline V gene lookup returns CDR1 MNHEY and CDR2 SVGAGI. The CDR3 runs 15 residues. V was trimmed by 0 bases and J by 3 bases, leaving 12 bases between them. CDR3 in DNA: TGTGCCAGCAGTTACTCGGTCGAGCTGGACTACGAGCAGTACTTC. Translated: CASSYSVELDYEQYF.

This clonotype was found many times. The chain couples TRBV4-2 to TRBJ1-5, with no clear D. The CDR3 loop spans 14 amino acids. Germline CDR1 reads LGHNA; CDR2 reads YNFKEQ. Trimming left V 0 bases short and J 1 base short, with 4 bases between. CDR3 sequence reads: CASSQEDSNQPQHF. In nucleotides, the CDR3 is TGTGCCAGCAGCCAAGAAGACAGCAATCAGCCCCAGCATTTT.

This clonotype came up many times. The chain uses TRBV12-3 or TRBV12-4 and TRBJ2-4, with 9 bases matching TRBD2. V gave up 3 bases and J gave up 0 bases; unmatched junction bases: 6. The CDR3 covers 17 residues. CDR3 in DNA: TGTGCCAGCAGTTTTGGTAGCGGGGGTCTAGCCAAAAACATTCAGTACTTC. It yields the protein CASSFGSGGLAKNIQYF.

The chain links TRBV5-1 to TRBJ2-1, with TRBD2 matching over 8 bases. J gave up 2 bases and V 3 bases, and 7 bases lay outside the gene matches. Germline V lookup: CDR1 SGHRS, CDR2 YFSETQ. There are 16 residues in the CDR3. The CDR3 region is CASSSLTSVAYNEQFF. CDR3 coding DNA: TGCGCCAGCAGCTCCCTGACTAGCGTAGCCTACAATGAGCAGTTCTTC.

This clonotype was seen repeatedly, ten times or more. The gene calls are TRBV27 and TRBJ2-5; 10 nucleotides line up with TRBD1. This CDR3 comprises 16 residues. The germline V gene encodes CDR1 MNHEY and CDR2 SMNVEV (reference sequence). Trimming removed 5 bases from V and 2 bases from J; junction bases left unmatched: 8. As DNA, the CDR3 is TGTGCCAGCAGTCAAGACAGGGGGCTTGGGCAAGAGACCCAGTACTTC. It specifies CASSQDRGLGQETQYF.